These 31 T cell receptor beta chains originate from one sample sequenced in a study of blood T cell repertoires in COVID-19 (TCRdb year 2020). Library prep was done by the immunoSEQ multiplex PCR assay. TCRdb's version of the immuneACCESS table is confined to in-frame rearrangements and falls short of the full clone set. An unresolved V gene accounts for under half of the shortfall where checked; the remainder is of unknown origin. In all, the sample holds over 110,000 clones, and roughly 84% of those were seen once. The top ten constitute 5% to 6% of the sample. Input material: PBMCs or T cells enriched from blood (not recorded which). All receptors derive from a man in his forties with acute COVID-19.

The genes are TRBV28 and TRBJ2-5; 7 bases fit TRBD2. This CDR3 has 13 residues. In germline, CDR1 is MDHEN, CDR2 SYDVKM. With 4 bases clipped from V and 5 bases from J, the junction kept 4 bases outside the gene matches. As DNA, the CDR3 is TGTGCCAGCAGTTCTGGGGGGGGTGAGACCCAGTACTTC. This encodes CASSSGGGETQYF.

The chain has TRBV6-5 and TRBJ2-7; no definite D call. Per the germline V gene, CDR1 is MNHEY and CDR2 is SVGAGI. Trimming removed 5 bases at V and 3 bases at J, with 5 bases between. There are 11 residues in the CDR3. DNA for the CDR3: TGTGCCAGCAGTCTATTCTACGAGCAGTACTTC. It is translated as CASSLFYEQYF.

This clone was picked up one time. This chain joins TRBV9 and TRBJ2-2, with D hard to call. CDR1 and CDR2 from the germline V gene are SGDLS and YYNGEE. The CDR3 contains 13 residues. Trimming took off 0 bases at V and 7 bases at J, with 7 bases between the two ends. CDR3 protein: CASSVGVGGELFF. For the CDR3, the DNA is TGTGCCAGCAGCGTAGGAGTTGGCGGGGAGCTGTTTTTT.

The J gene is TRBJ2-2, the V gene TRBV9; possibly TRBD2 for D (5 bases). This CDR3 region has 13 residues. Trimming left V 6 bases short and J 4 bases short, with 10 bases between. Germline V gives CDR1 SGDLS, CDR2 YYNGEE. CDR3 coding DNA: TGTGCCAGCACCCGTGGAGGCACCGGGGAGCTGTTTTTT. Its translation is CASTRGGTGELFF.

This clone was observed a handful of times. This sequence joins TRBV30 and TRBJ2-4; a weak D match, TRBD2 (6 bases). The CDR3 is made up of 16 amino acids. The germline V gene encodes CDR1 GTSNPN and CDR2 SVGIG (reference sequence). V lost 5 bases and J 0 bases, leaving 17 bases between the germline ends. CDR3 region: CAWARRVNIAKNIQYF. DNA of the CDR3: TGTGCCTGGGCCCGGAGGGTTAATATAGCCAAAAACATTCAGTACTTC. The full variable domain, its missing parts supplied by reference TRBV30 and TRBJ2-4, is SQTIHQWPATLVQPVGSPLSLECTVEGTSNPNLYWYRQAAGRGLQLLFYSVGIGQISSEVPQNLSASRPQDRQFILSSKKLLLSDSGFYLCAWARRVNIAKNIQYFGAGTRLSVL.

This clone was found once. The V and J genes are TRBV24-1 and TRBJ2-1, with D possibly being TRBD2 (6 bases). V dropped 6 bases and J dropped 6 bases, with 20 bases sitting between them. Germline V lookup: CDR1 KGHDR, CDR2 SFDVKD. The length of the CDR3 is 16 residues. CDR3 residues: CATSRGVGAGFNEQFF. Written as DNA, the CDR3 is TGTGCCACCAGTAGAGGGGTAGGAGCGGGCTTCAATGAGCAGTTCTTC.

The gene calls are TRBV2 and TRBJ2-1, with 8 bases aligning to TRBD1. Germline lookup yields CDR1 SNHLY and CDR2 FYNNEI. The CDR3 has 16 amino acids. V shed 2 bases and J 2 bases; nucleotides not matched to a gene: 5. The CDR3 protein is CASSERGQEAYNEQFF. The CDR3 DNA is TGTGCCAGCAGTGAAAGGGGACAGGAGGCCTACAATGAGCAGTTCTTC.

This clone has just one count. This rearrangement joins TRBV13 to TRBJ2-7; TRBD1 agrees at 12 bases. This CDR3 has 14 amino acids. Germline values: CDR1 PRHDT, CDR2 FYEKMQ (reference sequence). After removal of 5 bases from V and 4 bases from J, the junction contained 3 bases not matched to a gene. This chain's CDR3 is CASSMGQGAYEQYF. CDR3 in DNA: TGTGCCAGCAGCATGGGACAGGGGGCTTACGAGCAGTACTTC.

Only a few counts were recorded for this clone. This chain uses TRBV27 with TRBJ1-4; TRBD1 is a possible D gene (5 bases). V lost 2 bases to trimming and J lost 4 bases, with 8 bases between them. Germline V CDR1 and CDR2: MNHEY, SMNVEV (reference sequence). This CDR3 spans 14 amino acids. The CDR3 region has the DNA TGTGCCAGCAGTTTAGGAGGGGTTAATGAAAAACTGTTTTTT. Its protein is CASSLGGVNEKLFF.

This chain uses TRBV4-2 with TRBJ1-1; D gene unclear. CDR3 size: 13 residues. CDR1 and CDR2 (germline): LGHNA, YNFKEQ. V gave up 3 bases and J gave up 6 bases, with 11 bases separating them. The CDR3 region has the DNA TGTGCCAGCAGCCACCACAGTTTCCCTGAAGCTTTCTTT. Translating it yields CASSHHSFPEAFF.

The chain combines TRBV11-2 with TRBJ2-3, with TRBD2 matching 9 bases. CDR3 size: 17 residues. Per the germline V gene, CDR1 is SGHAT and CDR2 is FQNNGV. Germline trimming cut 4 bases from V and 6 bases from J; bases unmatched to any gene: 14. For the CDR3, the DNA is TGTGCCAGCAGCTCAACAGCGGGGGGTGGGCCATCCGATACGCAGTATTTT. Encoded protein: CASSSTAGGGPSDTQYF.

The chain carries TRBV24-1 and TRBJ2-5; a weak D match, TRBD1 (5 bases). Per the germline V gene, CDR1 is KGHDR and CDR2 is SFDVKD. Trimming stripped 2 bases from V and 0 bases from J, with 6 bases between. The CDR3 loop spans 14 amino acids. CDR3 loop: CATSDSGYQETQYF. CDR3 nucleotide sequence: TGTGCCACCAGTGATTCAGGGTACCAAGAGACCCAGTACTTC.

V gene TRBV6-6 combines with J gene TRBJ2-3; TRBD1 might be the D (5 bases). Germline loops: CDR1 MNHNY, CDR2 SVGAGI (reference sequence). The V end was cut by 6 bases, the J end by 4 bases, with 17 bases between. The CDR3 is made up of 15 amino acids. As DNA, the CDR3 is TGTGCCAGCAGCTCGCCCGACAGTCCCGCAGATACGCAGTATTTT. Translation: CASSSPDSPADTQYF.

The DNA for the CDR3 is TGTGCCAGCAGTTTACTGCAGGGGTACTCCTACAATGAGCAGTTCTTC. Its translation is CASSLLQGYSYNEQFF. This chain joins TRBV28 and TRBJ2-1, with a tentative D call TRBD1 (6 bases). CDR1 and CDR2 (germline): MDHEN, SYDVKM. The CDR3 covers 16 residues. Between the trimmed V and J ends, which lost 2 bases and 0 bases, there was a span of 11 bases.

This clone was observed a handful of times. The chain employs TRBV6-1 and TRBJ2-5; 11 bases match TRBD2. J gave up 11 bases and V 2 bases, and 4 bases lay outside the gene matches. The germline CDR1 and CDR2 sequences are MNHNS and SASEGT. The CDR3 runs to 13 residues. As DNA, the CDR3 is TGTGCCAGCAGTGAACACCTAGCGGGGGGACAGTACTTC. It is translated as CASSEHLAGGQYF.

The chain has TRBV3-1 (or the pseudogene TRBV3-2) and TRBJ1-5; D remains ambiguous. The CDR3 has 14 amino acids. Germline loops: CDR1 LGHDT, CDR2 YNNKEL (reference sequence). Trimming removed 0 bases at V and 10 bases at J, with 13 bases between. CDR3 DNA: TGTGCCAGCAGCCAAGACAAGGGCAGCGGACCCCAGCATTTT. This codes for CASSQDKGSGPQHF.

The rearrangement links TRBV20-1 to TRBJ1-4; D remains unclear. The CDR3 runs to 11 residues. The V gene lost 3 bases and the J gene lost 5 bases, with 4 bases spanning the gap. The germline V gene has CDR1 DFQATT and CDR2 SNEGSKA (reference sequence). CDR3 residues: CSARSNEKLFF. In nucleotides, the CDR3 is TGCAGTGCTAGGAGCAATGAAAAACTGTTTTTT.

The CDR3 loop is CASSTNSPPGELFF. The CDR3 DNA is TGTGCCAGTAGTACAAATTCCCCCCCCGGGGAGCTGTTTTTT. J is TRBJ2-2 and V is TRBV19; D gene ambiguous. The CDR3 is 14 amino acids. Germline V gene lookup returns CDR1 LNHDA and CDR2 SQIVND (reference sequence). V shed 4 bases and J shed 6 bases, with 12 bases lying between them.

V and J are TRBV27 and TRBJ1-4; 7 positions match TRBD1. This CDR3 is 14 amino acids long. The V gene end was trimmed by 6 bases and the J gene end by 8 bases; junction bases not matched to a gene: 9. Germline CDR1 is MNHEY and CDR2 is SMNVEV (reference sequence). The CDR3 nucleotides read TGTGCCAGCAGACCCCCAGGGGGACGCGAAAAACTGTTTTTT. It specifies CASRPPGGREKLFF. Combining the CDR3 with reference TRBV27 and TRBJ1-4 gives the whole variable domain EAQVTQNPRYLITVTGKKLTVTCSQNMNHEYMSWYRQDPGLGLRQIYYSMNVEVTDKGDVPEGYKVSRKEKRNFPLILESPSPNQTSLYFCASRPPGGREKLFFGSGTQLSVL.

J is TRBJ2-1 and V is TRBV14; 10 bases line up with TRBD2. Germline V gene sequence: CDR1 SGHDN, CDR2 FVKESK. Losses at the gene ends were 1 base for V and 3 bases for J; bases not matched to a gene: 0. CDR3 size: 15 residues. The CDR3 sequence: CASSQGLAGYNEQFF. CDR3 bases: TGTGCCAGCAGCCAAGGACTAGCGGGCTACAATGAGCAGTTCTTC.

This chain joins TRBV4-1 and TRBJ1-4, with D unclear. Trimming removed 2 bases from V and 6 bases from J, with 4 bases in between. The CDR3 loop spans 12 amino acids. The germline gives CDR1 MGHRA, CDR2 YSYEKL. The CDR3 DNA follows: TGCGCCAGCAGCCAACCATATGAAAAACTGTTTTTT. It codes for CASSQPYEKLFF.

The gene calls are TRBV7-6 and TRBJ1-2; perhaps TRBD1 as D (6 bases). Germline V lookup: CDR1 SGHVS, CDR2 FNYEAQ. The CDR3 is made up of 16 amino acids. V lost 1 base and J lost 7, with 19 bases in between. The CDR3 region has the DNA TGTGCCAGCAGCTTAGGGGAGGGACGGGGGCGATCTGGCTACACCTTC. Its translation: CASSLGEGRGRSGYTF.

The V gene is TRBV30, the J gene TRBJ1-1, with TRBD1 identical over 7 bases. The CDR3 is 13 residues long. The V gene's germline CDR1 is GTSNPN and CDR2 SVGIG (reference sequence). Trimming removed 1 base from V and 7 bases from J; junction bases left unmatched: 6. The CDR3, as DNA: TGTGCCTGGAGTGCCTCTCAGGGGGGTGAAGCTTTCTTT. Encoded protein: CAWSASQGGEAFF.

V and J are TRBV7-5 and TRBJ2-4; no DNA check was done on the table's D call, TRBD2. TRBV7-5 is an annotated pseudogene. This CDR3 is 17 amino acids long. The CDR3 coding sequence is TGTGCCAGTTCCCGGACTCTACGGGAACTGGCCAAAAACATTCAGTACTTC. It codes for CASSRTLRELAKNIQYF.

This clone was counted once. The chain has TRBV27 and TRBJ1-2; weak D call: TRBD1 (6 bases). Germline V gene lookup returns CDR1 MNHEY and CDR2 SMNVEV (reference sequence). The CDR3 length is 16 residues. V lost 2 bases and J 5 bases, leaving 18 bases between the germline ends. CDR3 sequence: CASSLRGGTPGYGYTF. The DNA for the CDR3 is TGTGCCAGCAGTTTAAGGGGAGGGACACCGGGGTATGGCTACACCTTC.

The chain uses TRBV6-5 and TRBJ1-4; 10 positions match TRBD1. J gave up 5 bases and V 6 bases, and 3 bases lay outside the gene matches. CDR1 and CDR2 from the germline V gene are MNHEY and SVGAGI. The CDR3 runs 14 residues. In nucleotides, the CDR3 is TGTGCCAGCAGGGACAGGGGGGTCAATGAAAAACTGTTTTTT. It encodes CASRDRGVNEKLFF.

The chain carries TRBV5-4 and TRBJ2-7; the match to TRBD2 covers 12 bases. This CDR3 contains 14 residues. CDR1 and CDR2 from the germline V gene are SGHNT and YYREEE (reference sequence). Trimming cost V 4 bases and J 4 bases; bases outside gene matches: 3. CDR3 amino acids: CASSPGLAGYEQYF. As DNA, the CDR3 is TGTGCCAGCAGCCCTGGACTAGCGGGATACGAGCAGTACTTC.

The chain employs TRBV7-9 and TRBJ2-7; possible D gene TRBD1, 6 bases. Per germline, CDR1 SEHNR and CDR2 FQNEAQ (reference sequence). The CDR3 spans 15 residues. The V end was cut by 2 bases, the J end by 3 bases, with 14 bases between. CDR3 amino acids: CASSLLGGRIYEQYF. The CDR3 coding sequence is TGTGCCAGCAGCTTACTAGGGGGAAGGATCTACGAGCAGTACTTC.

V is TRBV7-8 and J is TRBJ1-6; D unresolved. V dropped 5 bases and J dropped 0 bases, with 23 bases sitting between them. The CDR3 sequence is 20 residues long. CDR1 and CDR2 from the germline V gene are SGHVS and FQNEAQ. CDR3 nucleotide sequence: TGTGCCAGCAGCCTAAGGAGAATGGACGGTACTAGCTCCTATAATTCACCCCTCCACTTT. It specifies CASSLRRMDGTSSYNSPLHF.

The rearrangement uses TRBV28 and TRBJ1-2; 10 positions match TRBD1. Trimming took 7 bases from V and 6 from J; bases not matched to a gene: 11. Looked up from germline, CDR1 is MDHEN and CDR2 is SYDVKM. The CDR3 extends over 15 amino acids. CDR3 region: CASTLLGTGEHGYTF. For the CDR3, the DNA is TGTGCCAGCACCCTACTCGGGACAGGGGAGCATGGCTACACCTTC.

The rearrangement links TRBV4-1 to TRBJ1-1; 8 positions agree with TRBD1. Germline trimming cut 3 bases from V and 3 bases from J; bases unmatched to any gene: 3. The CDR3 consists of 14 residues. Germline-derived CDR1 and CDR2 are MGHRA and YSYEKL. In DNA form, the CDR3 reads TGCGCCAGCAGCCATGTGGGACAGGACACTGAAGCTTTCTTT. Its protein is CASSHVGQDTEAFF.